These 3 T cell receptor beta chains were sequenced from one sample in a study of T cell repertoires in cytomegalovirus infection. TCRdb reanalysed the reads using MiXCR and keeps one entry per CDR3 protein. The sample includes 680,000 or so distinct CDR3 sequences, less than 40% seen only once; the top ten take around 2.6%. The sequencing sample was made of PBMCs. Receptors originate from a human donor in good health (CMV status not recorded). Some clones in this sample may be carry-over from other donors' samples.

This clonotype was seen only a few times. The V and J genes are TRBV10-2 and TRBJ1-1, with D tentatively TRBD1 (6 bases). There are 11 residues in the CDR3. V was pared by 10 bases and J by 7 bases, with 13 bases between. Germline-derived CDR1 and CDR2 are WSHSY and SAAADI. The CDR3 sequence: CATQGIGEAFF. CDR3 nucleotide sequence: TGCGCCACGCAGGGGATTGGTGAAGCTTTCTTT.

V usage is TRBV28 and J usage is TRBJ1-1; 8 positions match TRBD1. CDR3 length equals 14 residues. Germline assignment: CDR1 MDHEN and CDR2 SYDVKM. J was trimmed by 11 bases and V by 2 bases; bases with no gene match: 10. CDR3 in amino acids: CASSLPTGTGGAFF. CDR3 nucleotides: TGTGCCAGCAGTTTACCCACCGGGACAGGAGGGGCTTTCTTT. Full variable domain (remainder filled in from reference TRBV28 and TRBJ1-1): DVKVTQSSRYLVKRTGEKVFLECVQDMDHENMFWYRQDPGLGLRLIYFSYDVKMKEKGDIPEGYSVSREKKERFSLILESASTNQTSMYLCASSLPTGTGGAFFGQGTRLTVV.

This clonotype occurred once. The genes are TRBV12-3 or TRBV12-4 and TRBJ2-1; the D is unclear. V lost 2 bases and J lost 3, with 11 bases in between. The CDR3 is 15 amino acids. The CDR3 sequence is CASSLNTGDYNEQFF. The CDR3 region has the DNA TGTGCCAGCAGTTTAAATACCGGTGACTACAATGAGCAGTTCTTC.